A single sample gave rise to the 5 T cell receptor beta chains below, sequenced in a study of cytomegalovirus exposure and HLA in healthy donors. This PCR relied on a set of 60 Vbeta primers and 13 Jbeta primers. Produced via immunoSEQ multiplex PCR; TCRdb's table is partial and in-frame only. The repertoire has under 150,000 clones, 80% of them found once; the top ten carry about 2.2%. Sequences were obtained from PBMCs. These TCRs come from a man younger than 40 in good health and CMV-seronegative.

Concerning this clone itself: A far larger clone is one base from this, pointing to a likely read error. V and J are TRBV11-2 and TRBJ1-1; the D gene is possibly TRBD1 (5 bases). CDR1 is SGHAT, CDR2 FQNNGV, per germline. The CDR3 totals 13 residues. The germline V and J ends were trimmed by 6 bases and 0 bases, with 8 bases remaining between them. CDR3 in amino acids: CASSTQVNTEAFF. CDR3 DNA: TGTGCCAGCAGTACACAGGTGAACACTGAAGCTTTCTTT.

The V call is TRBV9, the J call TRBJ1-2; TRBD1 is a possible D gene (5 bases). The CDR3 runs to 15 residues. Trimming took 0 bases from V and 8 from J, leaving 17 bases between them. Looked up from germline, CDR1 is SGDLS and CDR2 is YYNGEE. CDR3 nucleotide sequence: TGTGCCAGCAGCGTAGGCTCAGGCGGGAGGGGAGGCTACACCTTC. Translated: CASSVGSGGRGGYTF. Supplemented by reference TRBV9 and TRBJ1-2, the full variable domain reads DSGVTQTPKHLITATGQRVTLRCSPRSGDLSVYWYQQSLDQGLQFLIQYYNGEERAKGNILERFSAQQFPDLHSELNLSSLELGDSALYFCASSVGSGGRGGYTFGSGTRLTVV.

The rearrangement links TRBV7-2 to TRBJ2-3; 10 bases are shared with TRBD1. V gave up 4 bases and J gave up 2 bases; unmatched junction bases: 12. There are 18 residues in the CDR3. Germline V gene sequence: CDR1 SGHTA, CDR2 FQGNSA. The CDR3 nucleotides are TGTGCCAGCAGCTCCCGGGACAGGGGCGCAGGGCTCACAGATACGCAGTATTTT. Amino acid sequence: CASSSRDRGAGLTDTQYF.

The rearrangement joins TRBV29-1 to TRBJ1-1; 7 nucleotides match TRBD1. Germline assignment: CDR1 SQVTM and CDR2 ANQGSEA. The V segment lost 6 bases and the J segment 3 bases; nucleotides outside the gene matches: 10. The CDR3 consists of 14 residues. CDR3 region: CSVIRGESDTEAFF. The CDR3, as DNA: TGCAGCGTCATCAGGGGGGAGTCGGACACTGAAGCTTTCTTT.

V is TRBV10-3 and J is TRBJ2-7; 14 nucleotides line up with TRBD2. V shed 3 bases, J shed 4 bases, and the junction held 2 bases outside the gene matches. Germline V gene lookup returns CDR1 ENHRY and CDR2 SYGVKD. This CDR3 spans 15 amino acids. The CDR3 sequence is CAISDRLAGGYEQYF. DNA for the CDR3: TGTGCCATCAGTGACCGACTAGCGGGAGGGTACGAGCAGTACTTC.